Each of the 14 T cell receptor beta chains below was sequenced from the same sample in a study of human T cells and chemical hapten exposure. Via MiXCR, TCRdb re-called the RACE reads, giving one row per CDR3 protein. The table shows 350,000 to 450,000 distinct CDR3 sequences, with 5.1% occurring only once. Time point given: pre-sensitization, week 0. Treatment in this sample: therapeutic diphenylcyclopropenone sensitization with weekly scalp DPC. The sequencing here drew on whole blood, taken in connection with sensitization to the hapten diphenylcyclopropenone (DPC). The receptors here all came from a woman aged 45-65 years with alopecia areata. Some clones in this sample may be carry-over from other donors' samples.

V is TRBV2 and J is TRBJ2-7, with 14 bases identical to TRBD2. Germline V lookup: CDR1 SNHLY, CDR2 FYNNEI. This CDR3 has 12 amino acids. J lost 11 bases, V lost 8 bases, and 5 bases had no gene match. Written as DNA, the CDR3 is TGTGCCAGCGGGACTAGCGGGAGTCGAGAGTACTTC. Translated, it gives CASGTSGSREYF.

This clonotype was recorded many times. The V gene is TRBV5-1, the J gene TRBJ2-7; 10 nucleotides agree with TRBD1. Germline CDR1 reads SGHRS; CDR2 reads YFSETQ. This CDR3 region has 13 residues. Unmatched junction bases numbered 4, after V lost 5 bases and J lost 5 bases. DNA of the CDR3: TGCGCCAGCAGGCCCGGGACAGGGGACGAGCAGTACTTC. It yields the protein CASRPGTGDEQYF.

This clonotype was seen a few times. V usage is TRBV6-2 or TRBV6-3 and J usage is TRBJ2-4; TRBD1 aligns across 9 bases. Germline V gene sequence: CDR1 MNHEY, CDR2 SVGEGT. J was trimmed by 6 bases and V by 5 bases; bases with no gene match: 5. This CDR3 has 14 residues. CDR3 nucleotide sequence: TGTGCCAGCAGTACCCGGACAGGGGCAAACATTCAGTACTTC. Residues: CASSTRTGANIQYF.

This clonotype occurred a few times. The chain has TRBV6-5 and TRBJ2-7; D might be TRBD2 (6 bases). V shed 6 bases and J shed 7 bases, with 16 bases lying between them. Germline V gene lookup returns CDR1 MNHEY and CDR2 SVGAGI. The CDR3 spans 13 residues. Written as DNA, the CDR3 is TGTGCCAGCAGCCCGTCGTCCGGGAGTGAGCAGTACTTC. Amino acids: CASSPSSGSEQYF.

This clonotype came up many times. The chain links TRBV7-3 to TRBJ1-6, with D tentatively TRBD1 (5 bases). The CDR3 sequence is 16 residues long. Germline V gene data show CDR1 as SGHTA and CDR2 as FQGTGA. V was shortened by 5 bases and J by 7 bases, with 18 bases between the two germline ends. The CDR3 DNA reads as TGTGCCAGCAGCGCAGGTGCGAGGACAACGAATTCACCCCTCCACTTT. Encoded protein: CASSAGARTTNSPLHF.

The rearrangement uses TRBV7-2 and TRBJ2-3; perhaps TRBD2 as D (6 bases). Germline CDR1 and CDR2: SGHTA and FQGNSA. V dropped 2 bases and J dropped 2 bases, with 11 bases sitting between them. This CDR3 is built from 15 residues. The CDR3 DNA sequence: TGTGCCAGCAGCTTATGGGGGGATCCCACAGATACGCAGTATTTT. The encoded protein is CASSLWGDPTDTQYF.

This clonotype has just a few counts. The V gene is TRBV7-8, the J gene TRBJ2-3, with a possible D match to TRBD2 (6 bases). Trimming pared 5 bases from V and 2 bases from J, leaving 14 bases between. The germline CDR1 and CDR2 sequences are SGHVS and FQNEAQ. This CDR3 has 15 amino acids. CDR3 in amino acids: CASSPGTSYTDTQYF. CDR3 DNA: TGTGCCAGCAGCCCCGGGACTTCCTACACAGATACGCAGTATTTT.

The chain uses TRBV5-5 and TRBJ1-2; a possible D gene is TRBD1 (6 bases). The CDR3 is 15 residues long. V dropped 1 base and J dropped 7 bases, with 17 bases sitting between them. Germline-derived CDR1 and CDR2 are SGHKS and YYEKEE (reference sequence). CDR3 sequence reads: CASSLFEDRPSGYTF. CDR3 coding DNA: TGTGCCAGCAGCTTGTTCGAAGACAGGCCCTCTGGCTACACCTTC.

This clonotype was counted at least ten times. This chain joins TRBV12-3 or TRBV12-4 and TRBJ2-3; the D gene is possibly TRBD1 (5 bases). This CDR3 region has 14 residues. Trimming pared 6 bases from V and 0 bases from J, leaving 10 bases between. The DNA of the CDR3 is TGTGCCAGCAGCAGGGCGATAAGCACAGATACGCAGTATTTT. Translation: CASSRAISTDTQYF.

This rearrangement joins TRBV29-1 to TRBJ2-7; D is possibly TRBD1 or TRBD2 (5 bases each). Germline CDR1 reads SQVTM; CDR2 reads ANQGSEA. This CDR3 contains 13 residues. In DNA, the CDR3 is TGCAGTGGTAGGGACGGCACCTCCTACGAGCAGTACTTC. This gives the protein CSGRDGTSYEQYF.

This clonotype was observed at least ten times. The gene calls are TRBV12-3 or TRBV12-4 and TRBJ2-2; the match to TRBD2 covers 9 bases. This CDR3 is 16 amino acids long. The V and J ends lost 6 bases and 4 bases, in that order; junction bases with no gene match: 9. The CDR3 region is CASSHRLAETTGELFF. Written as DNA, the CDR3 is TGTGCCAGCAGCCACCGACTAGCGGAGACCACCGGGGAGCTGTTTTTT.

The gene calls are TRBV12-3 or TRBV12-4 and TRBJ2-1; D is unresolved. This CDR3 has 12 amino acids. The V gene lost 11 bases and the J gene lost 1 base, with 9 bases spanning the gap. The CDR3 DNA sequence: TGTGCCTGGGGTGGGTCCTACAATGAGCAGTTCTTC. Residues: CAWGGSYNEQFF.

This chain connects TRBV15 to TRBJ1-6, with D tentatively TRBD1 (6 bases). The CDR3 length is 13 residues. CDR1 is LNHNV and CDR2 is YYDKDF in the germline V gene (reference sequence). With 5 bases removed from V and 5 bases from J, the gap between germline ends came to 7 bases. For the CDR3, the DNA is TGTGCCACCAGCGAGGGGGATAATTCACCCCTCCACTTT. Its translation is CATSEGDNSPLHF.

This clonotype has ten or more counts. The chain links TRBV5-6 to TRBJ2-6; no reliable D call. This CDR3 comprises 16 residues. V was clipped by 0 bases and J by 4 bases, with 11 bases between them. Germline V gives CDR1 SGHDT, CDR2 YYEEEE. In DNA, the CDR3 is TGTGCCAGCAGCTTGGGGTCCGGGTACGGGGCCAACGTCCTGACTTTC. Protein product: CASSLGSGYGANVLTF.